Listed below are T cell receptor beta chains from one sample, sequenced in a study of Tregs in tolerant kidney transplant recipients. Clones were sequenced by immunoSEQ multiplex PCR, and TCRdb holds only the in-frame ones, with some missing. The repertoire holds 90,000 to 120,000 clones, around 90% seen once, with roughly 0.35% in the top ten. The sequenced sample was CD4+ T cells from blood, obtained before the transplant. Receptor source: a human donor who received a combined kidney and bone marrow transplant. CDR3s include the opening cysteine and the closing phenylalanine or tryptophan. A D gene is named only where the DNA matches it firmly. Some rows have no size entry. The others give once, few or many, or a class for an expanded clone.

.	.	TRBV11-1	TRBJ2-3	CASSLEGGVTDTQYF	TGTGCCAGCAGCTTAGAGGGGGGGGTGACAGATACGCAGTATTTT
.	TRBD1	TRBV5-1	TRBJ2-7	CASSLPGGPNEQYF	TGCGCCAGCAGCCTTCCAGGGGGCCCCAACGAGCAGTACTTC
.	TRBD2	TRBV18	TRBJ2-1	CASSPPGLAGGDEQFF	TGTGCCAGCTCACCACCTGGACTAGCGGGAGGGGATGAGCAGTTCTTC
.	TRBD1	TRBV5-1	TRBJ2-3	CASSLGGTVSTDTQYF	TGCGCCAGCAGCTTGGGGGGGACAGTTAGCACAGATACGCAGTATTTT
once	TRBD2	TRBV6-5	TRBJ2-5	CASTRLAGRQETQYF	TGTGCCAGCACCCGACTAGCGGGTCGCCAAGAGACCCAGTACTTC
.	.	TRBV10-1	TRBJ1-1	CASSESIGGGSNTEAFF	TGCGCCAGCAGTGAGTCGATTGGGGGGGGTTCGAACACTGAAGCTTTCTTT
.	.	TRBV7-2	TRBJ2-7	CASSPSGLGVYEQYF	TGTGCCAGCAGCCCCTCCGGGCTCGGGGTATACGAGCAGTACTTC
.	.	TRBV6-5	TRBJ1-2	CASRPRQDILYGYTF	TGTGCCAGCAGGCCCCGACAGGATATTCTCTATGGCTACACCTTC
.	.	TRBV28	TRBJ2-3	CASGAPLGQARGGIYTDTQYF	TGTGCCAGCGGAGCCCCACTTGGACAGGCAAGGGGCGGGATCTACACAGATACGCAGTATTTT
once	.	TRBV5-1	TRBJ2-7	CASSSNLQTYEQYF	TGCGCCAGCAGCTCGAACTTACAGACCTACGAGCAGTACTTC
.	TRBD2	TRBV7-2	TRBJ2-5	CASSLGLAQETQYF	TGTGCCAGCAGCTTGGGACTAGCCCAAGAGACCCAGTACTTC
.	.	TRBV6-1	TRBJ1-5	CASSEGRQGLWPQHF	TGTGCCAGCAGTGAGGGTCGGCAGGGGCTTTGGCCCCAGCATTTT
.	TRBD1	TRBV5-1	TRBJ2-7	CASSLISGTGGFYEQYF	TGCGCCAGCAGCCTAATCTCCGGGACAGGGGGCTTCTACGAGCAGTACTTC
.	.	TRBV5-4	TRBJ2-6	CASSLVAGPNGANVLTF	TGTGCCAGCAGCTTGGTGGCGGGACCCAATGGGGCCAACGTCCTGACTTTC
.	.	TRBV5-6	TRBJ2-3	CASLNGDTQYF	TGTGCCAGTCTTAACGGGGATACGCAGTATTTT
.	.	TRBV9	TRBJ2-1	CASSVEDTYNEQFF	TGTGCCAGCAGCGTAGAGGACACCTACAATGAGCAGTTCTTC
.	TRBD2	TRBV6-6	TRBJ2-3	CASSWARESDTQYF	TGTGCCAGCAGTTGGGCGCGGGAGTCAGATACGCAGTATTTT
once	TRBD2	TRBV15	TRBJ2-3	CAVRTSGADTQYF	TGTGCCGTCCGGACTAGCGGGGCAGATACGCAGTATTTT
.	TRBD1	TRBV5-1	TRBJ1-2	CASSLGAQGYGYTF	TGCGCCAGCAGCTTGGGGGCACAGGGGTATGGCTACACCTTC
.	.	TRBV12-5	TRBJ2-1	CASGLNRAPYNEQFF	TGTGCTAGTGGTTTGAACAGGGCACCCTACAATGAGCAGTTCTTC
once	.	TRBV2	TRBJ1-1	CASSLWDTLNTEAFF	TGTGCCAGCAGTCTCTGGGACACCCTGAACACTGAAGCTTTCTTT
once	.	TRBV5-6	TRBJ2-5	CASSRSGQETQYF	TGTGCCAGCAGCCGCTCGGGGCAAGAGACCCAGTACTTC
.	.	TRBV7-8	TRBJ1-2	CASSLVGEYYGYTF	TGTGCCAGCAGCTTAGTAGGGGAATACTATGGCTACACCTTC
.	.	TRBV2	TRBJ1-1	CASSYRANTEAFF	TGTGCCAGCAGCTACAGGGCGAACACTGAAGCTTTCTTT
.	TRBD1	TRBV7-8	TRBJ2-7	CASSFGQAGTSEQYF	TGTGCCAGCAGCTTCGGACAGGCCGGTACGAGCGAGCAGTACTTC
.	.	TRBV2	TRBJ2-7	CASRAGTSREQYF	TGTGCCAGCAGGGCGGGGACCAGCCGCGAGCAGTACTTC
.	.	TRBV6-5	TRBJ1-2	CASSYFGRGIGYTF	TGTGCCAGCAGTTACTTTGGCAGGGGAATTGGCTACACCTTC
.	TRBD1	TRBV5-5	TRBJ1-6	CASSMDRGLWNSPLHF	TGTGCCAGCAGCATGGACAGGGGGCTCTGGAATTCACCCCTCCACTTT
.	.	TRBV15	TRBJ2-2	CATSRDRGSGELFF	TGTGCCACCAGCAGAGATCGGGGGAGCGGGGAGCTGTTTTTT
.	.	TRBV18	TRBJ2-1	CASSHDEGDEQFF	TGTGCCAGCTCACATGATGAGGGCGATGAGCAGTTCTTC
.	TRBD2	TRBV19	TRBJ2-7	CASKKLAGGYEQYF	TGTGCCAGTAAAAAGCTAGCGGGAGGCTACGAGCAGTACTTC
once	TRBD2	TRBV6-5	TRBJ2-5	CASSENSGGKYF	TGTGCCAGCAGCGAAAATAGCGGGGGGAAGTACTTC
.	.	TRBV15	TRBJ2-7	CATSRVLAEGTQYF	TGTGCCACCAGCAGAGTGTTAGCGGAGGGAACCCAGTACTTC
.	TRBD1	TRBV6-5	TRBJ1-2	CASSPSRDRDYGYTF	TGTGCCAGCAGTCCATCCCGGGACAGGGACTATGGCTACACCTTC
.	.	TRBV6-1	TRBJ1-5	CASSTDQPQHF	TGTGCCAGCAGCACGGATCAGCCCCAGCATTTT
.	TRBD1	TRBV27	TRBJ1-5	CASRNRGRSNQPQHF	TGTGCCAGCAGAAACAGGGGTAGAAGCAATCAGCCCCAGCATTTT
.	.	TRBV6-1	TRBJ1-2	CASSEISRDYGYTF	TGTGCCAGCAGTGAAATCTCCAGGGACTATGGCTACACCTTC
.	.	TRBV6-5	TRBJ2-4	CASRGGKNIQYF	TGTGCCAGCAGGGGAGGCAAAAACATTCAGTACTTC
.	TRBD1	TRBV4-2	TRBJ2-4	CASSQGVDRGKNIQYF	TGTGCCAGCAGCCAAGGGGTGGACAGGGGCAAAAACATTCAGTACTTC
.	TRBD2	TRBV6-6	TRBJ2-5	CASNPGTSGEETQYF	TGTGCCAGCAACCCAGGGACTAGCGGGGAAGAGACCCAGTACTTC
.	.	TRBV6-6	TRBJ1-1	CASRAPTENTEAFF	TGTGCCAGCAGAGCCCCTACAGAGAACACTGAAGCTTTCTTT
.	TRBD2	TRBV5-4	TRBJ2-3	CASSLTGTSADTQYF	TGTGCCAGCAGCTTGACCGGGACTAGCGCAGATACGCAGTATTTT
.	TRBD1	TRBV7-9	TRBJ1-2	CASSSMLPGGTGDGYTF	TGTGCCAGCAGCTCTATGTTACCCGGCGGGACAGGGGACGGCTACACCTTC
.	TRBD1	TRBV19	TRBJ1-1	CASSMGQTMNTEAFF	TGTGCCAGTAGTATGGGACAGACTATGAACACTGAAGCTTTCTTT
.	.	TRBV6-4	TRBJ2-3	CASRSTGTDTQYF	TGTGCCAGCAGGTCGACAGGCACAGATACGCAGTATTTT
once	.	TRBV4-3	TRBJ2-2	CASTPSPRVTGELFF	TGCGCCAGCACCCCCAGCCCCAGGGTGACCGGGGAGCTGTTTTTT
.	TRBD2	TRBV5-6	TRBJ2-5	CASSLVGRGGQETQYF	TGTGCCAGCAGCTTGGTGGGCCGGGGGGGTCAAGAGACCCAGTACTTC
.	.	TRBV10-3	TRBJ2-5	CAISVGQGKETQYF	TGTGCCATCAGTGTAGGTCAGGGAAAAGAGACCCAGTACTTC
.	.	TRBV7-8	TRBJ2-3	CASSFRQGADTQYF	TGTGCCAGCAGCTTTCGGCAGGGTGCAGATACGCAGTATTTT
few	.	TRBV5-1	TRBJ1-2	CASSLQEGYGYTF	TGCGCCAGCAGCTTACAGGAGGGATATGGCTACACCTTC
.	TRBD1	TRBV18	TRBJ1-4	CASSPTEGTGEGEKLFF	TGTGCCAGCTCACCTACCGAAGGGACAGGGGAGGGAGAAAAACTGTTTTTT
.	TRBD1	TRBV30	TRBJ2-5	CAWGRDRQETQYF	TGTGCCTGGGGTAGGGACAGGCAAGAGACCCAGTACTTC
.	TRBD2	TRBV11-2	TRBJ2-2	CASTLSGSNGELFF	TGTGCCAGCACCTTAAGCGGGAGTAACGGGGAGCTGTTTTTT
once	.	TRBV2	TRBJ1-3	CASSEEGAGNTIYF	TGTGCCAGCAGTGAAGAAGGGGCTGGAAACACCATATATTTT
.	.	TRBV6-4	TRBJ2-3	CASSLESAPDTQYF	TGTGCCAGCAGTTTAGAGAGCGCCCCGGATACGCAGTATTTT